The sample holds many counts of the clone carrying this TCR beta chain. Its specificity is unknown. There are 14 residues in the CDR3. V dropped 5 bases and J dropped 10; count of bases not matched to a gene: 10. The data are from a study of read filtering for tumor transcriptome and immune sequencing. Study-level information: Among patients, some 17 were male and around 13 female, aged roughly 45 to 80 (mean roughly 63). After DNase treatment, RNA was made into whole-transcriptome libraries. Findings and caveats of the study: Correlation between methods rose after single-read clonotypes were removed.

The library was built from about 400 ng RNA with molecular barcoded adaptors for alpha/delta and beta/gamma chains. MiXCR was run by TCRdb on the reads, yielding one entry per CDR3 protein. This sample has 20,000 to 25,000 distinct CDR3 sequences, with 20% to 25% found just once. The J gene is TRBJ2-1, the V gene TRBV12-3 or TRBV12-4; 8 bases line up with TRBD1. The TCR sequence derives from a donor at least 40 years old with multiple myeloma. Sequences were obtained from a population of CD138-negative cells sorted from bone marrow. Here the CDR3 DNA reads TGTGCCAGCAGTCCTTGGACAGGGCCAGGGGAGCAGTTCTTC. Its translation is CASSPWTGPGEQFF.